This TCR beta chain comes out of a study of cytomegalovirus exposure and HLA in healthy donors. The germline V gene has CDR1 SEHNR and CDR2 FQNEAQ (reference sequence). The CDR3 length is 13 residues. General observations from the study: Common viral pathogens were later found to be apparently linked to several of the most significant clusters.

With 60 Vbeta and 13 Jbeta primers, the PCR was carried out. Generated by immunoSEQ multiplex PCR, the TCRdb table keeps only in-frame clones and is missing some. Among roughly 190,000 clones listed, about four fifths were seen once. As regards this clone: The target antigen is unknown. At one end, the junction sequence differs from germline, possibly due to a read error.

Sample: PBMCs. This clonotype was sampled from a woman aged 45-65 years in good health and CMV-seropositive. The V and J genes are TRBV7-9 and TRBJ1-1; D unclear. This CDR3 is CSSSPSPGTEAFF. The CDR3 DNA sequence: TGTTCCAGCAGCCCATCGCCAGGCACTGAAGCTTTCTTT.